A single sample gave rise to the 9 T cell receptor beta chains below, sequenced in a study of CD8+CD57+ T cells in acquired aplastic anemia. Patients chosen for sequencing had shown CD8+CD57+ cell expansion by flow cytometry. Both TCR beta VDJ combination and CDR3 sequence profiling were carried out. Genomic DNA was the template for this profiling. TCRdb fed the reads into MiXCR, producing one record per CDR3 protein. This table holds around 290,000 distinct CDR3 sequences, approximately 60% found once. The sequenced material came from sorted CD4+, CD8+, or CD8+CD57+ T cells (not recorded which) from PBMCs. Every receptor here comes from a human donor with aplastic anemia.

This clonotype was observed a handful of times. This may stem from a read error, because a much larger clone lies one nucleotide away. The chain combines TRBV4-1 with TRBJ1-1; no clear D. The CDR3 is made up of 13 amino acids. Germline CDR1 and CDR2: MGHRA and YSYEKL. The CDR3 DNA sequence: TGCGCCTGCAGCCAAGAAACATGGACTGAAGCTTTCTTT. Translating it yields CACSQETWTEAFF.

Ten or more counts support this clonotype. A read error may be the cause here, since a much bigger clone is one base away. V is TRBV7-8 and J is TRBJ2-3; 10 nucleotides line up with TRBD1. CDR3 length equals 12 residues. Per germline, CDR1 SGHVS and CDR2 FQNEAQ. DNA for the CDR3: TGTGCCAGCGGCTTGAGGACAGGGGGGCAGTATTTT. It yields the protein CASGLRTGGQYF.

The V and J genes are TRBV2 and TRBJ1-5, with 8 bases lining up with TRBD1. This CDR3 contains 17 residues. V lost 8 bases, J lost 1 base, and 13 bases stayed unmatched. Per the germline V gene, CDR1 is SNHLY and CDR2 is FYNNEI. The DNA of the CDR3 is TGTGCCAGCGCCGGAACAGGGGGAACGAGGAGCAATCAGCCCCAGCATTTT. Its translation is CASAGTGGTRSNQPQHF.

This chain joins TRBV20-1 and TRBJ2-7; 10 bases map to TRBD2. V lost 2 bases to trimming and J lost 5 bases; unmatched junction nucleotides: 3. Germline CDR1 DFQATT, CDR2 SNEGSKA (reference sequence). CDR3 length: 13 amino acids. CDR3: CSARLAGGNEQYF. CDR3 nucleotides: TGCAGTGCTAGATTAGCGGGAGGAAACGAGCAGTACTTC.

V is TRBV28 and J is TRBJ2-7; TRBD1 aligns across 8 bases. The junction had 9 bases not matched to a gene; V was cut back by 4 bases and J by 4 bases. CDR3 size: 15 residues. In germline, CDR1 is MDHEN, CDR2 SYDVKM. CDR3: CASSSPNRGLYEQYF. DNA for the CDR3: TGTGCCAGCAGTTCCCCTAACAGGGGGTTGTACGAGCAGTACTTC. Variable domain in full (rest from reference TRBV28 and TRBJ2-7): DVKVTQSSRYLVKRTGEKVFLECVQDMDHENMFWYRQDPGLGLRLIYFSYDVKMKEKGDIPEGYSVSREKKERFSLILESASTNQTSMYLCASSSPNRGLYEQYFGPGTRLTVT.

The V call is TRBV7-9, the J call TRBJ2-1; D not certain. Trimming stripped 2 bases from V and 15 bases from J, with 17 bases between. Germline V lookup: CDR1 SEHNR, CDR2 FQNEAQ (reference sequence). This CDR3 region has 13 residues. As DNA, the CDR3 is TGTGCCAGCAGCTTAAAACCTCTAACCGGTGTGTTCTTC. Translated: CASSLKPLTGVFF.

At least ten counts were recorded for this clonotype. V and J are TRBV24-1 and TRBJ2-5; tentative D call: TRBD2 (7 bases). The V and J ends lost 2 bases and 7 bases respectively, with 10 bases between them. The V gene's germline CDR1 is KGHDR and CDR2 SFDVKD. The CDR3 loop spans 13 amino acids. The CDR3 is CATSDSRGGTQYF. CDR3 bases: TGTGCCACCAGTGATTCGAGGGGGGGGACCCAGTACTTC.

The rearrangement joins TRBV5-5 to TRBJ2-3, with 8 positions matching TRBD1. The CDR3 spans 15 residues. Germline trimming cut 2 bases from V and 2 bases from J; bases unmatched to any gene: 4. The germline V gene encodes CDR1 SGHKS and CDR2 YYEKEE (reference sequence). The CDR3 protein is CASSLRDRTTDTQYF. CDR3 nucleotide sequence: TGTGCCAGCAGCTTACGGGACAGGACCACAGATACGCAGTATTTT.

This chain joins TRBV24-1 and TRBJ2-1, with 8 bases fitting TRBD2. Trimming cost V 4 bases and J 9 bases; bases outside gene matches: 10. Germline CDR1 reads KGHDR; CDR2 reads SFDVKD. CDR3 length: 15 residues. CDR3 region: CATSELGLEFAEQFF. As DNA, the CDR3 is TGTGCCACCAGTGAGTTGGGACTAGAGTTCGCTGAGCAGTTCTTC.